A selection of T cell receptor beta chains follows, all from one sample in a study of cytomegalovirus exposure and HLA in healthy donors. Measured with immunoSEQ multiplex PCR; TCRdb has only the in-frame clones, and not every one. The sample consists of under 300,000 clones, roughly two thirds of them appearing once. Specimen: PBMCs. These receptor sequences come from a female donor in good health and CMV-seronegative. CDR3s include the opening cysteine and the closing phenylalanine or tryptophan. A D gene is named only where the DNA matches it firmly. Not all rows give a size; the values are once, few, many and, for expanded clones, a class.

D gene	V gene	clone size	J gene	CDR3 protein	CDR3 DNA
TRBD1	TRBV7-6	NA	TRBJ2-2	CASSLGTATGELFF	TGTGCCAGCAGCTTGGGGACAGCTACCGGGGAGCTGTTTTTT
NA	TRBV9	NA	TRBJ1-1	CASSVSGSTEAFF	TGTGCCAGCAGCGTATCCGGGTCCACTGAAGCTTTCTTT
TRBD1	TRBV2	NA	TRBJ2-7	CASSTGTGGIEQYF	TGTGCCAGCAGTACCGGGACAGGGGGCATCGAGCAGTACTTC
TRBD2	TRBV6-6	NA	TRBJ2-3	CASSYSGLAGADTQYF	TGTGCCAGCAGTTACTCGGGACTAGCGGGGGCAGATACGCAGTATTTT
NA	TRBV6-1	NA	TRBJ1-5	CASSEALEGLGPQHF	TGTGCCAGCAGTGAAGCACTGGAGGGGCTGGGACCCCAGCATTTT
NA	TRBV7-2	NA	TRBJ2-3	CASSSGGRTSTDTQYF	TGTGCCAGCAGCTCCGGAGGCAGGACTAGCACAGATACGCAGTATTTT
TRBD1	TRBV5-1	NA	TRBJ1-6	CASSQDRGNNSPLHF	TGCGCCAGCAGCCAGGACAGGGGAAATAATTCACCCCTCCACTTT
NA	TRBV5-4	NA	TRBJ1-6	CASSLAPGNSPLHF	TGTGCCAGCAGCTTGGCCCCGGGAAATTCACCCCTCCACTTT
NA	TRBV7-9	NA	TRBJ2-1	CSSSSQGLEQFF	TGTTCCAGCAGCTCCCAGGGGCTTGAGCAGTTCTTC
TRBD2	TRBV27	NA	TRBJ2-5	CASSLGGRAGETQYF	TGTGCCAGCAGTTTAGGGGGGAGGGCCGGAGAGACCCAGTACTTC
TRBD1	TRBV10-3	NA	TRBJ1-2	CATEGQGLNYGYTF	TGTGCCACGGAAGGACAGGGGCTCAACTATGGCTACACCTTC
TRBD1	TRBV5-1	NA	TRBJ2-7	CASSFPGQGAYEQYF	TGCGCCAGCAGCTTCCCGGGACAGGGGGCTTACGAGCAGTACTTC
NA	TRBV4-1	NA	TRBJ1-1	CASSQRGGNTEAFF	TGCGCCAGCAGCCAAAGGGGTGGGAACACTGAAGCTTTCTTT
TRBD1	TRBV10-3	NA	TRBJ1-2	CAISEPIDRGRNYGYTF	TGTGCCATCAGTGAGCCTATAGACAGGGGCAGGAACTATGGCTACACCTTC
TRBD1	TRBV10-3	NA	TRBJ1-1	CAVTTGVTEAFF	TGTGCCGTGACTACAGGGGTCACTGAAGCTTTCTTT
TRBD1	TRBV6-1	NA	TRBJ1-1	CASKTGQGNTEAFF	TGTGCCAGCAAGACGGGACAGGGCAACACTGAAGCTTTCTTT
NA	TRBV28	NA	TRBJ2-7	CASSQLGMQGFYEQYF	TGTGCCAGCAGTCAACTTGGAATGCAGGGATTCTACGAGCAGTACTTC
NA	TRBV5-4	NA	TRBJ2-2	CASTPSGQAGELFF	TGTGCCAGCACCCCTTCTGGGCAGGCCGGGGAGCTGTTTTTT
TRBD1	TRBV4-2	once	TRBJ2-7	CASTPFLDRVAYEQYF	TGTGCCAGCACCCCGTTTTTAGACAGGGTGGCCTACGAGCAGTACTTC
NA	TRBV6-1	NA	TRBJ2-7	CASSRTSGTYEQYF	TGTGCCAGCAGTCGAACGAGCGGAACCTACGAGCAGTACTTC
TRBD2	TRBV19	NA	TRBJ2-1	CASNPSGGLNYNEQFF	TGTGCCAGTAACCCTAGCGGGGGACTTAACTACAATGAGCAGTTCTTC
TRBD2	TRBV11-2	NA	TRBJ2-2	CASSPGLAGGAGELFF	TGTGCCAGCAGCCCCGGACTAGCGGGCGGTGCCGGGGAGCTGTTTTTT
NA	TRBV30	NA	TRBJ1-3	CAWSQGTANTIYF	TGTGCCTGGAGTCAGGGGACGGCGAACACCATATATTTT
NA	TRBV7-2	NA	TRBJ2-2	CASSLGSGETNTGELFF	TGTGCCAGCAGCTTAGGTTCGGGGGAAACGAACACCGGGGAGCTGTTTTTT
NA	TRBV23-1	NA	TRBJ2-7	CASSQFDSYEQYF	TGCGCCAGCAGTCAATTTGACAGCTACGAGCAGTACTTC
TRBD2	TRBV2	NA	TRBJ2-3	CASSGRLAGGGTQYF	TGTGCCAGCAGTGGTAGGCTAGCGGGAGGGGGTACGCAGTATTTT
NA	TRBV5-4	NA	TRBJ2-7	CASTARGEQYF	TGTGCCAGCACCGCCCGGGGTGAGCAGTACTTC
NA	TRBV11-3	NA	TRBJ2-1	CASSFMASSYNEQFF	TGTGCCAGCAGCTTTATGGCCAGCTCCTACAATGAGCAGTTCTTC
NA	TRBV7-3	NA	TRBJ2-3	CASSPARRGTDTQYF	TGTGCCAGCAGCCCCGCGAGGAGAGGCACAGATACGCAGTATTTT
NA	TRBV7-8	NA	TRBJ2-1	CASSPSATGYNEQFF	TGTGCCAGCAGTCCTAGCGCCACCGGCTACAATGAGCAGTTCTTC
NA	TRBV30	few	TRBJ1-2	CAWSVLGASNYGYTF	TGTGCCTGGAGTGTACTGGGGGCCTCTAACTATGGCTACACCTTC
TRBD2	TRBV9	NA	TRBJ2-1	CASSEGALAGVWNEQFF	TGTGCCAGCAGCGAGGGGGCCCTAGCGGGAGTCTGGAATGAGCAGTTCTTC
TRBD1	TRBV30	NA	TRBJ2-5	CAWIRTGSPWETQYF	TGTGCCTGGATTAGGACAGGGTCACCCTGGGAGACCCAGTACTTC
NA	TRBV5-1	NA	TRBJ2-7	CASSLEGGGPYEQYF	TGCGCCAGCAGCTTGGAGGGGGGGGGCCCCTACGAGCAGTACTTC
NA	TRBV15	NA	TRBJ1-2	CATSPGAGSGGYTF	TGTGCCACCAGCCCCGGGGCGGGGTCGGGAGGCTACACCTTC
NA	TRBV2	once	TRBJ2-3	CAAGREFTDTQYF	TGTGCCGCCGGAAGGGAGTTCACAGATACGCAGTATTTT
TRBD2	TRBV5-1	NA	TRBJ2-1	CASSPGTSGRGEQFF	TGCGCCAGCAGCCCGGGGACTAGCGGGAGGGGTGAGCAGTTCTTC
NA	TRBV28	NA	TRBJ1-2	CASSLEGGWTRAYGYTF	TGTGCCAGCAGTTTAGAGGGGGGGTGGACCCGCGCCTATGGCTACACCTTC
TRBD1	TRBV5-6	NA	TRBJ2-7	CASSRDRGLSYEQYF	TGTGCCAGCAGCCGAGACAGGGGGCTTTCCTACGAGCAGTACTTC
TRBD2	TRBV7-6	once	TRBJ2-1	CASSHSRTSGRAYNEQFF	TGTGCCAGCAGCCATAGCCGGACTAGCGGGAGGGCCTACAATGAGCAGTTCTTC
TRBD2	TRBV30	NA	TRBJ2-1	CAWSVLANYNEQFF	TGTGCCTGGAGTGTACTAGCGAATTACAATGAGCAGTTCTTC
TRBD2	TRBV13	NA	TRBJ2-1	CASSYGVTSGGVGHEQFF	TGTGCCAGCAGCTATGGGGTGACTAGCGGGGGAGTTGGGCATGAGCAGTTCTTC
NA	TRBV11-3	NA	TRBJ1-3	CASSLRRTFSGNTIYF	TGTGCCAGCAGCTTGAGACGGACTTTCTCTGGAAACACCATATATTTT
TRBD1	TRBV2	few	TRBJ1-1	CASKGQGNTEAFF	TGTGCCAGCAAGGGACAGGGTAACACTGAAGCTTTCTTT
NA	TRBV19	few	TRBJ1-4	CASSPREATNEKLFF	TGTGCCAGTAGTCCCCGGGAGGCTACTAATGAAAAACTGTTTTTT
NA	TRBV6-1	NA	TRBJ2-1	CASSGADKNSYNEQFF	TGTGCCAGCAGTGGAGCGGACAAAAACTCCTACAATGAGCAGTTCTTC
TRBD2	TRBV28	NA	TRBJ2-2	CASSPTPEGGDTGELFF	TGTGCCAGCAGTCCAACCCCGGAGGGAGGGGACACCGGGGAGCTGTTTTTT
TRBD1	TRBV27	NA	TRBJ1-1	CASSLGDRGLTEAFF	TGTGCCAGCAGTTTGGGGGACAGGGGGCTCACTGAAGCTTTCTTT
NA	TRBV2	NA	TRBJ2-2	CASKEQGGRGELFF	TGTGCCAGCAAGGAACAGGGAGGGAGAGGGGAGCTGTTTTTT
TRBD2	TRBV9	NA	TRBJ2-2	CASSRTTGTMNTGELFF	TGTGCCAGCAGCAGAACTACCGGGACTATGAACACCGGGGAGCTGTTTTTT
TRBD2	TRBV5-4	few	TRBJ2-3	CASSLANWAGGDTQYF	TGTGCCAGCAGCTTGGCCAATTGGGCGGGGGGAGATACGCAGTATTTT
NA	TRBV18	once	TRBJ2-3	CASSPPRGTSTDTQYF	TGTGCCAGCTCACCACCGAGAGGGACTAGCACAGATACGCAGTATTTT
TRBD1	TRBV7-6	NA	TRBJ2-5	CASSLETGGFAQYF	TGTGCCAGCAGCTTAGAGACAGGGGGCTTTGCGCAGTACTTC